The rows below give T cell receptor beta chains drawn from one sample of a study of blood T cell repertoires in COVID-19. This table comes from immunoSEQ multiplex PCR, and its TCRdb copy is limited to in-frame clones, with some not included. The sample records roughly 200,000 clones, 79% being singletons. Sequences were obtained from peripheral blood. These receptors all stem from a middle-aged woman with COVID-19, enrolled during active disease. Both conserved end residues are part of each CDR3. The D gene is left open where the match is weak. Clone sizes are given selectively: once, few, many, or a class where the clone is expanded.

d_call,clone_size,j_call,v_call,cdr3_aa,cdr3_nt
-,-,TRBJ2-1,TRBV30,CAWSPQDNEQFF,TGTGCCTGGAGCCCCCAGGATAATGAGCAGTTCTTC
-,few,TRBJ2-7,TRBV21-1,CASGGTVDYEQYF,TGTGCCAGTGGAGGGACGGTGGACTACGAGCAGTACTTC
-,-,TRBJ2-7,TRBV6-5,CASRMIPDEQYF,TGTGCCAGCAGGATGATACCGGACGAGCAGTACTTC
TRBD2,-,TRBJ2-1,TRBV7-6,CASSFLLAGGLSSYNEQFF,TGTGCCAGCAGCTTTCTGCTAGCGGGGGGCCTCAGCTCCTACAATGAGCAGTTCTTC
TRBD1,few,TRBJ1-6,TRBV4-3,CASSHGQGNSPLHF,TGCGCCAGCAGCCACGGACAGGGGAATTCACCCCTCCACTTT
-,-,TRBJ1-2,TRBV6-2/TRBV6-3,CASSLPLSGYTF,TGTGCCAGCAGTCTCCCATTGAGCGGCTACACCTTC
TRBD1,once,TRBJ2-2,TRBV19,CATKTGANTGELFF,TGTGCCACCAAGACAGGGGCGAACACCGGGGAGCTGTTTTTT
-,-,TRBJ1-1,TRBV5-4,CASSLAQGGSEAFF,TGTGCCAGCAGCTTGGCGCAGGGTGGATCTGAAGCTTTCTTT
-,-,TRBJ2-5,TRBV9,CASSLDAALNQETQYF,TGTGCCAGCAGCCTAGATGCGGCCCTAAACCAAGAGACCCAGTACTTC
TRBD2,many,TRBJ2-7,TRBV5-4,CASSPGLADAGYEQYF,TGTGCCAGCAGCCCTGGACTAGCGGACGCGGGGTACGAGCAGTACTTC
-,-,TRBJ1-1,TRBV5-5,CASSLGRTANTEAFF,TGTGCCAGCAGCTTGGGTAGGACAGCGAACACTGAAGCTTTCTTT
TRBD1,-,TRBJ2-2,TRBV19,CASSPRTGGVDKNTGELFF,TGTGCCAGTAGTCCACGGACAGGGGGCGTCGACAAGAACACCGGGGAGCTGTTTTTT
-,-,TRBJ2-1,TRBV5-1,CASSTSGTFYNEQFF,TGCGCCAGCAGCACCTCCGGGACTTTTTACAATGAGCAGTTCTTC
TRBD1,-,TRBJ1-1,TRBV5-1,CASSSQGQGAEAFF,TGCGCCAGCAGCAGCCAGGGACAGGGTGCTGAAGCTTTCTTT
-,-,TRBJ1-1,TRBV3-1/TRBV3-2,CASSQPKTVENTEAFF,TGTGCCAGCAGCCAACCGAAGACAGTCGAGAACACTGAAGCTTTCTTT
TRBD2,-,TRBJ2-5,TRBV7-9,CASRASAGRAVETQYF,TGTGCCAGCAGGGCTTCAGCGGGACGCGCCGTAGAGACCCAGTACTTC
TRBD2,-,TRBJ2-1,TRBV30,CAWSDTSGGTYNEQFF,TGTGCCTGGAGTGATACCAGCGGGGGGACCTACAATGAGCAGTTCTTC
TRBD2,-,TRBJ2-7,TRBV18,CASSPRGGEVNEQYF,TGTGCCAGCTCACCACGGGGAGGGGAGGTTAACGAGCAGTACTTC
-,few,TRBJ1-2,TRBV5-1,CASSLGQYSYGYTF,TGCGCCAGCAGCTTGGGTCAGTATTCTTATGGCTACACCTTC
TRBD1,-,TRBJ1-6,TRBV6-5,CASGDRGYNSPLHF,TGTGCCAGCGGGGACAGGGGCTATAATTCACCCCTCCACTTT
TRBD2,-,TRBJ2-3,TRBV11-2,CASSPSGNTDTQYF,TGTGCCAGCAGCCCTAGCGGGAACACAGATACGCAGTATTTT
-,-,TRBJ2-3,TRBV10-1,CASTVTGSNGTDTQYF,TGCGCCAGCACCGTAACAGGGTCGAATGGCACAGATACGCAGTATTTT
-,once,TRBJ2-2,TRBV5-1,CASRRGEAGELFF,TGCGCCAGCAGGCGGGGTGAGGCCGGGGAGCTGTTTTTT
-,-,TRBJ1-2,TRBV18,CASSSGAPANYGYTF,TGTGCCAGCTCCAGTGGGGCGCCTGCTAACTATGGCTACACCTTC
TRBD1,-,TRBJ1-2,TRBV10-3,CAISGTGTGTDGYTF,TGTGCCATCAGTGGCACCGGGACAGGGACGGATGGCTACACCTTC
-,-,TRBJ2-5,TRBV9,CASSVYSKPKETQYF,TGTGCCAGCAGCGTTTACAGCAAACCGAAAGAGACCCAGTACTTC
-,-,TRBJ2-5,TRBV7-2,CASSPGLRAPTGNQYF,TGTGCCAGCAGCCCGGGTCTCAGGGCGCCCACTGGAAACCAGTACTTC
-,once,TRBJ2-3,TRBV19,CASSSTELVDTQYF,TGTGCCAGTAGTAGCACGGAGCTGGTAGATACGCAGTATTTT
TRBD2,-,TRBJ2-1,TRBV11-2,CASSLTAGESYEQFF,TGTGCCAGCAGCTTAACGGCGGGAGAGTCATATGAGCAGTTCTTC
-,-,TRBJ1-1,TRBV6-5,CASSYSSDSMNTEAFF,TGTGCCAGCAGTTACTCGAGCGACAGCATGAACACTGAAGCTTTCTTT
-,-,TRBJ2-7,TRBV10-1,CASSTGGRAGTYEQYF,TGCGCCAGCAGCACAGGGGGTAGAGCGGGAACCTACGAGCAGTACTTC
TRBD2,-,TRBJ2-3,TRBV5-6,CASSLFLAGVTDTQYF,TGTGCCAGCAGCTTGTTCCTAGCGGGAGTGACAGATACGCAGTATTTT
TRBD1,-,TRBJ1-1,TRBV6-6,CASSYPRQGLNTEAFF,TGTGCCAGCAGTTACCCCAGACAGGGATTGAACACTGAAGCTTTCTTT
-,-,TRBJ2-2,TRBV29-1,CSVAYGTGVFTGELFF,TGCAGCGTTGCTTATGGAACAGGAGTATTCACCGGGGAGCTGTTTTTT
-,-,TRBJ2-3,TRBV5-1,CASSLDTGDDTQYF,TGCGCCAGCAGCTTGGATACGGGTGACGATACGCAGTATTTT
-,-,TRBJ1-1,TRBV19,CASSNHMGTSEAFF,TGTGCCAGTAGCAACCATATGGGGACTTCCGAAGCTTTCTTT
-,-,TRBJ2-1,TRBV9,CASSLGLRGISYNEQFF,TGTGCCAGCAGCCTCGGGTTGCGGGGCATCTCCTACAATGAGCAGTTCTTC
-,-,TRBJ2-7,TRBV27,CASSFDMSGYEQYF,TGTGCCAGCAGTTTTGATATGTCGGGTTACGAGCAGTACTTC
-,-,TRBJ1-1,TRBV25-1,CASSEDIGTEAFF,TGTGCCAGCAGTGAGGACATCGGCACTGAAGCTTTCTTT